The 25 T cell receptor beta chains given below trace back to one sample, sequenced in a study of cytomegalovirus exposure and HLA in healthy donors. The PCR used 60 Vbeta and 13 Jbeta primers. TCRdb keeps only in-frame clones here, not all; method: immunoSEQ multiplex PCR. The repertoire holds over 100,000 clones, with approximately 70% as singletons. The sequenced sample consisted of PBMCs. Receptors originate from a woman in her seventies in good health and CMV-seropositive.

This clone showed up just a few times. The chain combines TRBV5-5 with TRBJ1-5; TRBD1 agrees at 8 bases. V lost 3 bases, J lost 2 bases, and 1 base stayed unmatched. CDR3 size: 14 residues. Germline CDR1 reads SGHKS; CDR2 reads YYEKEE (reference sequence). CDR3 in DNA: TGTGCCAGCAGCTCGACAGGGGGCAATCAGCCCCAGCATTTT. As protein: CASSSTGGNQPQHF.

CDR3 coding DNA: TGTGCCAGCAGTTACGGGGGACTTAACACTGAAGCTTTCTTT. This translates into CASSYGGLNTEAFF. The chain joins TRBV6-5 to TRBJ1-1, with a weak D call TRBD1 (5 bases). CDR3 length: 14 residues. Between the trimmed V and J ends, which lost 2 bases and 2 bases, there was a span of 9 bases. Germline V lookup: CDR1 MNHEY, CDR2 SVGAGI.

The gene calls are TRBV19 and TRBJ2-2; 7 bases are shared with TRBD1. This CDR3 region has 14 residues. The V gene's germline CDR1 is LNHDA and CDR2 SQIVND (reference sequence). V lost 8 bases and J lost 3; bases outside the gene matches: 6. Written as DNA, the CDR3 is TGTGCCAGTCTGGACAGGTTCGACACCGGGGAGCTGTTTTTT. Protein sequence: CASLDRFDTGELFF.

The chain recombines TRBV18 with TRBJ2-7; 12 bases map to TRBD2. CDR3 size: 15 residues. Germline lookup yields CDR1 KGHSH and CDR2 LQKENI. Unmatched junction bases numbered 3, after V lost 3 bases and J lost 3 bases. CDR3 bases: TGTGCCAGCTCACCTGGACTAGCGGGGATCTACGAGCAGTACTTC. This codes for CASSPGLAGIYEQYF.

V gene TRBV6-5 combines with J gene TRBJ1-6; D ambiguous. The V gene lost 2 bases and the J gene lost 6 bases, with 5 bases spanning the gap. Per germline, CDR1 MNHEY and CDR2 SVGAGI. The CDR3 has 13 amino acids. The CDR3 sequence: CASSYGLNSPLHF. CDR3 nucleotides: TGTGCCAGCAGTTACGGCCTTAATTCACCCCTCCACTTT.

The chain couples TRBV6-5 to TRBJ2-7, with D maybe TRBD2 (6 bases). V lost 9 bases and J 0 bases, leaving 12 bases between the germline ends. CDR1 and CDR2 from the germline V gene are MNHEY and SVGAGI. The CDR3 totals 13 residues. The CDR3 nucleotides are TGTGCCAGGTTCTACGGGAGCTCCTACGAGCAGTACTTC. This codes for CARFYGSSYEQYF.

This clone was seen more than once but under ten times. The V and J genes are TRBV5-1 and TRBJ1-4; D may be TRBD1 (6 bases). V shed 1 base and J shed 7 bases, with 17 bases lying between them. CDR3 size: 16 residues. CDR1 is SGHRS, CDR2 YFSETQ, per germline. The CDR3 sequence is CASSLSGRGGSEKLFF. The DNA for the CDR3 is TGCGCCAGCAGCTTGAGCGGCAGGGGCGGTTCTGAAAAACTGTTTTTT.

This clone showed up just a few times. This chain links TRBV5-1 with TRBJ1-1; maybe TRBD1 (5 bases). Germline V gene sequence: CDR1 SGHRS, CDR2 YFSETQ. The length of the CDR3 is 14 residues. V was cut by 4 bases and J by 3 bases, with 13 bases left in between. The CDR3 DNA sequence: TGCGCCAGCAGCACGGGCGGGGGAGACACTGAAGCTTTCTTT. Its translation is CASSTGGGDTEAFF.

The CDR3 DNA is TGTGCCAGCAGCAGGGGGCACTATGGCTACACCTTC. Encoded protein: CASSRGHYGYTF. This chain joins TRBV27 and TRBJ1-2, with 8 bases lining up with TRBD1. The CDR3 consists of 12 residues. The germline V gene has CDR1 MNHEY and CDR2 SMNVEV (reference sequence). After removal of 6 bases from V and 3 bases from J, the junction contained 0 bases not matched to a gene.

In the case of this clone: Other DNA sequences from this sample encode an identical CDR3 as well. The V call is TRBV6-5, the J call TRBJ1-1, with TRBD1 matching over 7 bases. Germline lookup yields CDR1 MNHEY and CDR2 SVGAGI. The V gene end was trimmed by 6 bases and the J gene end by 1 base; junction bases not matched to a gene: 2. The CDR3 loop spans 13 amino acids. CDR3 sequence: CASSRTGNTEAFF. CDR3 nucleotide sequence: TGTGCCAGCAGCCGGACAGGGAACACTGAAGCTTTCTTT.

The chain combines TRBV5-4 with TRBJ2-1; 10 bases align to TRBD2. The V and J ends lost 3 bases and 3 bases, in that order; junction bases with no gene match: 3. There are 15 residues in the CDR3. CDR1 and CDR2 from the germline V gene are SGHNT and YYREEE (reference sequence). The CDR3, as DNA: TGTGCCAGCAGCTCACTAGCGGGGAACTACAATGAGCAGTTCTTC. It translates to CASSSLAGNYNEQFF.

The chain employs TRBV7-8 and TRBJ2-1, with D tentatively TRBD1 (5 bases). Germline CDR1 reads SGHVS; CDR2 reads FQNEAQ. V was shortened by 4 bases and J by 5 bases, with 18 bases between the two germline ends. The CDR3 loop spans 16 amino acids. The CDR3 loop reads CASSSYGPDTNNEQFF. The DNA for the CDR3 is TGTGCCAGCAGCTCTTATGGGCCGGACACCAACAATGAGCAGTTCTTC.

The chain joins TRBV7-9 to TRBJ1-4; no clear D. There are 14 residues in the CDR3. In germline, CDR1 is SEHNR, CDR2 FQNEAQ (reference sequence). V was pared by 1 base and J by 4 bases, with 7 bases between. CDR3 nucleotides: TGTGCCAGCAGCTTAGAGGGAGGTAATGAAAAACTGTTTTTT. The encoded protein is CASSLEGGNEKLFF.

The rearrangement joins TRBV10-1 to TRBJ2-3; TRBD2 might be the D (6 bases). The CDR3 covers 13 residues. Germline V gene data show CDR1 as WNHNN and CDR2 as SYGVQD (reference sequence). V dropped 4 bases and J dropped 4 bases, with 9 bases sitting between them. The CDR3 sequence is CASSAGVPDTQYF. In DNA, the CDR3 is TGCGCCAGCAGTGCGGGGGTCCCAGATACGCAGTATTTT.

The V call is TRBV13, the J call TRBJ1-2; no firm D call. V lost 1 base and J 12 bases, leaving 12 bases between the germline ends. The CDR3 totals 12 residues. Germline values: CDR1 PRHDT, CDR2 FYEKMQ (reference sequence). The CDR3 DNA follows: TGTGCCAGCAGCTTAGTGTCACCCTATAACACCTTC. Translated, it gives CASSLVSPYNTF.

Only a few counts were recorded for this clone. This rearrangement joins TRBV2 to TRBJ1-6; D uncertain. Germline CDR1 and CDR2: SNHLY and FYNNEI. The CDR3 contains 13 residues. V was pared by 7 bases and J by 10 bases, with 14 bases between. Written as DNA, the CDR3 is TGTGCCAGCACCCTCGGAGTATCCTCACCCCTCCACTTT. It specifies CASTLGVSSPLHF.

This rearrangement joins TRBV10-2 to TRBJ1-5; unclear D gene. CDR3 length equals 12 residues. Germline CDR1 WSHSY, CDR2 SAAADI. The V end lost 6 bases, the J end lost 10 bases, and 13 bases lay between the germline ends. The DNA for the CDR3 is TGCGCCAGCAGGGACGGGGAGAGCCCCCAGCATTTT. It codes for CASRDGESPQHF.

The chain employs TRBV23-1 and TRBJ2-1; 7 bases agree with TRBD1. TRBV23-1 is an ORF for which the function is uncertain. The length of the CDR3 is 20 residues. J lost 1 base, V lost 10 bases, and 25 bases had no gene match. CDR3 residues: CATSSHPKYRGRRSYNEQFF. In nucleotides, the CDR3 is TGCGCCACCAGCAGTCACCCCAAGTACAGGGGAAGGAGGTCCTACAATGAGCAGTTCTTC.

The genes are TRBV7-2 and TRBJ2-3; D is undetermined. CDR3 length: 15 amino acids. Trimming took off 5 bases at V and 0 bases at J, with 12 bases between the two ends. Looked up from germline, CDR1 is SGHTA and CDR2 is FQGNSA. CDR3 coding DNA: TGTGCCAGCAGCCCCCAGCAGACTAGCACAGATACGCAGTATTTT. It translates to CASSPQQTSTDTQYF.

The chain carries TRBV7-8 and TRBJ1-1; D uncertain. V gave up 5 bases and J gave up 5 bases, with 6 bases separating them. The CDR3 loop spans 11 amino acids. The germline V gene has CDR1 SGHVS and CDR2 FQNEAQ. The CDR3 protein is CASSAQTEAFF. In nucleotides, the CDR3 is TGTGCCAGCAGCGCCCAGACTGAAGCTTTCTTT.

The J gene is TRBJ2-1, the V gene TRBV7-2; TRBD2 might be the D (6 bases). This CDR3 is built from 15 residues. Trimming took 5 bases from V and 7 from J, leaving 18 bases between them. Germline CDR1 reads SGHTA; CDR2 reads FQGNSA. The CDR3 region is CASSPSGDPRNEQFF. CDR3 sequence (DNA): TGTGCCAGCAGCCCCTCGGGGGACCCCCGGAATGAGCAGTTCTTC.

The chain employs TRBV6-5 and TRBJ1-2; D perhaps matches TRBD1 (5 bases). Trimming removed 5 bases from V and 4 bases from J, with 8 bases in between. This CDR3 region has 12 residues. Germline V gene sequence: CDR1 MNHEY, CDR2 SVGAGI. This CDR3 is CASSTGGYGYTF. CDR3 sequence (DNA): TGTGCCAGCAGTACGGGGGGCTATGGCTACACCTTC.

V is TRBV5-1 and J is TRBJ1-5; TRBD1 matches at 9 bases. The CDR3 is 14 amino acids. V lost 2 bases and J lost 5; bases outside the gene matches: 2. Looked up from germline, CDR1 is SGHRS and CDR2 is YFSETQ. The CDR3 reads CASSLGDRDQPQHF. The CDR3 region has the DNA TGCGCCAGCAGCTTAGGGGACAGGGATCAGCCCCAGCATTTT.

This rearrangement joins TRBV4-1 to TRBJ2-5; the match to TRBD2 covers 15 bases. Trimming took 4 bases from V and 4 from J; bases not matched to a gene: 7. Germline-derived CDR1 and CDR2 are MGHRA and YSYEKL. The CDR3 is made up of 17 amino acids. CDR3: CASSRTSGGAAGETQYF. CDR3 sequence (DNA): TGCGCCAGCAGCCGGACTAGCGGGGGGGCCGCGGGAGAGACCCAGTACTTC.

The DNA of the CDR3 is TGCGCCAGCAGTTCAGACGTGACAGGGGCCGGAACCCAGTACTTC. Translation gives CASSSDVTGAGTQYF. The chain recombines TRBV5-1 with TRBJ2-5, with TRBD1 matching 8 bases. V lost 5 bases to trimming and J lost 8 bases; unmatched junction nucleotides: 14. The CDR3 consists of 15 residues. From germline, CDR1 is SGHRS and CDR2 YFSETQ.